This T cell receptor (beta chain) was sequenced in a study of regulatory T cells in long-lasting Graves disease. At the level of the study: Prior antithyroid drug treatment in newly diagnosed Graves' patients lasted under 3 months.

Study-wide findings and caveats: Persistent Graves' cases showed lower TCR diversity than newly diagnosed cases.

With respect to this clonotype: Its antigen remains unknown.

Time point noted: newly diagnosed GD, antithyroid drugs for less than 3 months. From RNA extracted from PBMCs, the TCR library was made. Combining iRepertoire HTBI primers with Arm-PCR of CDR3 regions, the authors built TCR beta libraries. Original processing notes: The identification of roughly 62 TRBV and roughly 15 TRBJ segments was made across samples. One entry per CDR3 protein, called by TCRdb with MiXCR from the multiplex PCR reads. In this record, the V and J calls reflect TCRdb's handling and not the investigators' own analysis. The sample lists more than 450,000 distinct CDR3 sequences, 15% to 20% occurring once. The CDR3 spans 14 residues. Germline V CDR1 and CDR2: SGHVS, FNYEAQ. V lost 5 bases and J 8 bases, leaving 16 bases between the germline ends. This same sample was also taken into another study, of T cells in Graves' hyperthyroidism and ophthalmopathy. Per that study: Hyperthyroidism was newly diagnosed in patients aged 18 to 65 (duration under 2 months).

The chain joins TRBV7-6 to TRBJ1-3; D is perhaps TRBD1 (5 bases). The clonotype comes from a man aged 40-49 years with Graves disease. The material sequenced was peripheral blood mononuclear cells (PBMCs), taken at new diagnosis, from a patient treated with antithyroid drugs. The CDR3, as DNA: TGTGCCAGCAGCCCCACTGGAGGGGTGTACACCATATATTTT. This translates into CASSPTGGVYTIYF. The whole variable domain, filled in from reference TRBV7-6 and TRBJ1-3, reads GAGVSQSPRYKVTKRGQDVALRCDPISGHVSLYWYRQALGQGPEFLTYFNYEAQQDKSGLPNDRFSAERPEGSISTLTIQRTEQRDSAMYRCASSPTGGVYTIYFGEGSWLTVV.